The entry below describes one T cell receptor (beta chain). The antigen it recognizes is unknown. No base-level quality is on record; no much larger clone is a single base apart. Blood RNA was extracted from unsorted whole blood using TRIzol reagent, and germline DNA was obtained with the DNeasy Blood & Tissue kit. At the time of sampling, the patients had chronic HBV infection and had not received any treatment. Before surgery, 3.5 to 4 milliliters of peripheral blood were drawn into K2EDTA tubes. The data derive from a study of tumor-infiltrating lymphocytes in primary liver carcinoma (TCRdb year 2017). Broadly, across the study: Surgical resection was performed in China between November 2015 and 2016 on five or six patients with histopathologically diagnosed primary liver carcinoma. TCRbeta repertoire sequencing, expression microarrays and whole-exome sequencing were combined in the study across five regions of each liver tumor, with adjacent normal tissue and blood also included. The tumors of the five patients were staged as T1-T3 N0M0, with maximum diameters ranging from 4.2 to 10 cm. Each sample produced about 3.5 to 8 million productive TCRbeta reads, and read depth showed no significant difference between tissue types. High reproducibility was observed for the technical replicate repertoires, with mean shared-clone rates near 0.89 and correlation coefficients above 0.95. TCRbeta repertoire sequencing covered about 35 specimens from 5 patients: roughly 25 tumor regions, 5 adjacent noncancerous liver tissues and 5 peripheral blood samples. Of the five patients, three men and two women aged 30 to 69 years, four had hepatocellular carcinoma and one had combined HCC and intrahepatic cholangiocarcinoma.

The CDR3, from cysteine to phenylalanine, totals 14 residues. Left in the record is the CDR3 DNA by itself, 42 bases read in frame from the first base. Trimming takes 3 bases off V and 7 bases off J; junction bases not matched to a gene: 7. As encoded in the germline V gene, CDR1 is MDHEN while CDR2 is SYDVKM. The research as a whole found: Repertoire overlap was found to be higher between tumor regions (mean roughly 36%) than between tumor-adjacent (17%) or tumor-blood (around 14%) pairs, consistent with antigen-driven expansion. The study included only four to six patients, and the authors note findings should be validated in a larger study. Bulk unsorted samples precluded comparing CD4+ and CD8+ T cell repertoires. Because only the TCR beta chain was sequenced and unpaired alpha chains were not captured, true repertoire diversity is likely underestimated. A significantly larger repertoire fraction was made up by the top 250 clones in tumors than in blood (p = 0.039).

A constant-region primer and ProtoScript II reverse transcriptase were used to reverse-transcribe TCRbeta-specific cDNA from 500 ng total RNA. The TCRbeta libraries were prepared through three rounds of nested multiplex PCR following a slightly modified ARM-PCR procedure. Multiplex TRBV1-TRBV30 forward primers and a Cbeta reverse primer were used in the first two PCR rounds, each of which was run for around 10 cycles. A final 25-cycle PCR with Deep VentR polymerase added sample barcodes and Illumina adapters. Before sequencing, amplicons of 200-500 bp were purified from gel using a QIAquick gel extraction kit. TCRbeta amplicons were sequenced on an Illumina HiSeq 2500 with 250-bp paired-end reads. For the original study's pipeline: Reads were quality-trimmed with Trimmomatic v0.33, and paired reads were merged with FLASH v1.2.11 to recover full CDR3 sequences. MiGEC v1.2.1b assigned V, D and J germline segments to the rearranged TCRbeta sequences. Clonotype statistics, along with Shannon-Wiener diversity indices, were calculated using VDJtools v1.0.0. To reduce sampling bias, subsequent analyses other than the diversity analysis used only the 250 most abundant clonotypes in each sample. Through fastp at Q25 and MiXCR, TCRdb rebuilt clones from the public reads, retaining in-frame beta chains. Duplicate CDR3 protein sequences are folded into a single record with the most common DNA and genes. The V and J calls and clone size are TCRdb's, not the authors'. The sample records around 330,000 distinct CDR3 sequences, almost 60% of which are singletons. The ten largest clones take up over 15% of the sample.

The chain is made from TRBV28 and TRBJ2-7; 9 central nucleotides agree with TRBD1. This TCR was sampled from a woman aged 25-40 years with primary liver carcinoma and hepatitis B virus infection. The source material was peripheral blood. Read as DNA, the sequence is TGTGCCAGCAGTTTGGCCCGGGACAGGGCTGAGCAGTACTTC. It encodes CASSLARDRAEQYF.